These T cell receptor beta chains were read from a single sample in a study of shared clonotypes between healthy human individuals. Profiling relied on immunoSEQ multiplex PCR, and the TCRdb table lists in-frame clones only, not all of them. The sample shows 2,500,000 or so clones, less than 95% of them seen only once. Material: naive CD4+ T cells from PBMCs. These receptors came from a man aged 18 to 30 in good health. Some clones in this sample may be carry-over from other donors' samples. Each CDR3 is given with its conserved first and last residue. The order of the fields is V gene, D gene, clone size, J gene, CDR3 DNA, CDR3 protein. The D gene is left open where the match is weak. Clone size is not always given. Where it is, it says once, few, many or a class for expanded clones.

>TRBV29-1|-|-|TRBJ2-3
TGCAGCGTTGTGCAGGCGACCCCCGATACGCAGTATTTT
CSVVQATPDTQYF
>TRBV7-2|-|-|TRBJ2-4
TGTGCCAGCAGCTTCCCCGTAGCCAAAAACATTCAGTACTTC
CASSFPVAKNIQYF
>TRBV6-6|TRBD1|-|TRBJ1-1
TGTGCCAGCAGTTACCGGGACAGCTACACTGAAGCTTTCTTT
CASSYRDSYTEAFF
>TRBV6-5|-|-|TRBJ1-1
TGTGCCAGCAGCCCACCGGGGGGCACTGAAGCTTTCTTT
CASSPPGGTEAFF
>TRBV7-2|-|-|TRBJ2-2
TGTGCCAGCAGCTTAGTGGTCAGGGGCGGGGAGCTGTTTTTT
CASSLVVRGGELFF
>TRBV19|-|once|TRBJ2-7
TGTGCCAGTAGGCCCCGCGCGGGCCCCTATTTTTACGAGCAGTACTTC
CASRPRAGPYFYEQYF
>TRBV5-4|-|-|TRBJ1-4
TGTGCCAGCAGCGATTTGGCATTATCGGAAAAACTGTTTTTT
CASSDLALSEKLFF
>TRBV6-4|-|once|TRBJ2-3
TGTGCCAGCAGCTACACTGCGGCTAGCACAGATACGCAGTATTTT
CASSYTAASTDTQYF
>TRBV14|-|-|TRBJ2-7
TGTGCCAGCAGCGTAACGGGACGCCATTACGAGCAGTACTTC
CASSVTGRHYEQYF
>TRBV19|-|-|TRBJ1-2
TGTGCCAGTAGTATCGGAGGTGGAGGGGCCTATGGCTACACCTTC
CASSIGGGGAYGYTF
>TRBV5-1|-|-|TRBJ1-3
TGCGCCAGCAGCGGGCAGAGTGGAAACACCATATATTTT
CASSGQSGNTIYF
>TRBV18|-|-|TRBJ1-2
TGTGCCAGCTCACCCCCGAACTATGGCTACACCTTC
CASSPPNYGYTF
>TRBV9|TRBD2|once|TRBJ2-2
TGTGCCAGCAGCGTAGCGGGACTAGCGGAGGGAGCCGGGGAGCTGTTTTTT
CASSVAGLAEGAGELFF
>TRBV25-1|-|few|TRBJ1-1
TGTGCCAGCAGTCCCGGGATAAACACTGAAGCTTTCTTT
CASSPGINTEAFF
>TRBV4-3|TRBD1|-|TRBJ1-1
TGCGCCAGCAGCCAAGCGCCGACAGGGGCGGCTGAAGCTTTCTTT
CASSQAPTGAAEAFF
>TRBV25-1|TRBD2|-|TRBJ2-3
TGTGCCAGCAGTTCCCGGACTAGCGGAGATACGCAGTATTTT
CASSSRTSGDTQYF
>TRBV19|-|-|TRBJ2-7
TGTGCCAGTAGCCCCGCCTGGGGCTACGAGCAGTACTTC
CASSPAWGYEQYF
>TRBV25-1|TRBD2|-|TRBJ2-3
TGTGCCAGCAGGGGACTAGCGGGACCCACAGATACGCAGTATTTT
CASRGLAGPTDTQYF
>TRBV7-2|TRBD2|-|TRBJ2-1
TGTGCCAGCAGCTCAAAGCTAGCGGGAGGCAATGAGCAGTTCTTC
CASSSKLAGGNEQFF
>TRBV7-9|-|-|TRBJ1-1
TGTGCCAGCAGCCCCGCAGGCACTGAAGCTTTCTTT
CASSPAGTEAFF
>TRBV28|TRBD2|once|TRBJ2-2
TGTGCCGGCAGTGGACTAGCGGCGAACACCGGGGAGCTGTTTTTT
CAGSGLAANTGELFF
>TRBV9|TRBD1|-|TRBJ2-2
TGTGCCAGCAGCGCCGGGACAGGGCTTAACACCGGGGAGCTGTTTTTT
CASSAGTGLNTGELFF
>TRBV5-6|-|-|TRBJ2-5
TGTGCCAGCAGCTTAGGAGACAGTAAAAACCAAGAGACCCAGTACTTC
CASSLGDSKNQETQYF
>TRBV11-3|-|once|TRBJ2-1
TGTGCCAGCAGCCCCGGCGGTTTCTCCTACAATGAGCAGTTCTTC
CASSPGGFSYNEQFF
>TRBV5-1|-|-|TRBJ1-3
TGCGCCAGCAGCTTGGTGTCTGCAAACTCTGGAAACACCATATATTTT
CASSLVSANSGNTIYF
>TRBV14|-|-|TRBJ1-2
TGTGCCAGCAGCCAACGTCCTTACTATGGCTACACCTTC
CASSQRPYYGYTF
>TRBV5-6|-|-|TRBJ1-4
TGTGCCAGCAGCTTGGGGATAAATGAAAAACTGTTTTTT
CASSLGINEKLFF
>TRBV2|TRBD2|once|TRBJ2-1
TGTGCCAGCCGTCGCGGGGGAGAGGATGAGCAGTTCTTC
CASRRGGEDEQFF
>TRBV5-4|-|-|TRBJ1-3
TGTGCCAGCAGCTCGCCCATCTCTGGAAACACCATATATTTT
CASSSPISGNTIYF
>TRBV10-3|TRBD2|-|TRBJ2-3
TGTGCCATCAGTGATTGGCGGGAGGGCACAGATACGCAGTATTTT
CAISDWREGTDTQYF
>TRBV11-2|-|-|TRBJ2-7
TGTGCCAGCAGCTCCCCCTTGTACGAGCAGTACTTC
CASSSPLYEQYF
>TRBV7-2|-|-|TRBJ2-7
TGTGCCAGCAGCTTGTCCTCTAGCGCTGTTGAGCAGTACTTC
CASSLSSSAVEQYF
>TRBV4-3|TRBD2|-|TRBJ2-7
TGCGCCAGCAGCCCCACAGCGGGAGAGGGCTACGAGCAGTACTTC
CASSPTAGEGYEQYF
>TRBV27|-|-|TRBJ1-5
TGTGCCAGCAGTCCAACCGGGACGGGACGGGAACCCCAGCATTTT
CASSPTGTGREPQHF
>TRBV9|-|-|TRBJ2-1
TGTGCCAGCAGCGAAACAGGAGTCTTCTTCTATGAGCAGTTCTTC
CASSETGVFFYEQFF
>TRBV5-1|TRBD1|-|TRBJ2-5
TGCGCCAGCAGCCTCACACCGGGACAGGGTATCTCTGCGGAGACCCAGTACTTC
CASSLTPGQGISAETQYF
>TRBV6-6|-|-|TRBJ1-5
TGTGCCAGCAGTTCTAGCCAGCCCCAGCATTTT
CASSSSQPQHF
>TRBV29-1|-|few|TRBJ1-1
TGCAGCGCCGCCGGAATGAACACTGAAGCTTTCTTT
CSAAGMNTEAFF
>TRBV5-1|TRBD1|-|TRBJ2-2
TGCGCCAGCAGCTGGGGACAGGGGGCGTCTACCGGGGAGCTGTTTTTT
CASSWGQGASTGELFF
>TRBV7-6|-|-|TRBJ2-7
TGTGCCAGCAGCTTAGACGGTGACAGAACCTACGAGCAGTACTTC
CASSLDGDRTYEQYF
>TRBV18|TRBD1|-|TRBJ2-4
TGTGCCAGCTCACCAGGACAGGGCAGGGCGGCCAAAAACATTCAGTACTTC
CASSPGQGRAAKNIQYF
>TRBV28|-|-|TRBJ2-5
TGTGCCAGCAGTTTAAAAGCCCCCGGGCGAGTGGGGCCAACCAAGACCCAGTACTTC
CASSLKAPGRVGPTKTQYF
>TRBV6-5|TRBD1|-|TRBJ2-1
TGTGCCAGCAGTGCCGGCACAGGGGGGAAAAATGAGCAGTTCTTC
CASSAGTGGKNEQFF
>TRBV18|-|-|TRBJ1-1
TGTGCCAGCTCACCACAGGGGCCGAACACTGAAGCTTTCTTT
CASSPQGPNTEAFF
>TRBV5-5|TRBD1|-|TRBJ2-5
TGTGCCAGCAGCTGGACCGGGACAGAAAAGTACTTC
CASSWTGTEKYF
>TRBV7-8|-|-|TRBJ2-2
TGTGCCAGCAGCCCATACACCGGGGAGCTGTTTTTT
CASSPYTGELFF
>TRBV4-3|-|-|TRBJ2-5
TGCGCCAGCAGCCGTTCCCGCCAAGAGACCCAGTACTTC
CASSRSRQETQYF
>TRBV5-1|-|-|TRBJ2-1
TGCGCCAGCAGCTTATCTCGGACAGGGAGGGGGAATGAGCAGTTCTTC
CASSLSRTGRGNEQFF
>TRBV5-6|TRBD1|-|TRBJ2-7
TGTGCCAGCCAATCCCCCGGACAGGGGACCTACGAGCAGTACTTC
CASQSPGQGTYEQYF
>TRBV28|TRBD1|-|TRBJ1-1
TGTGCCAGCAGACCGGGACAGTTGAACACTGAAGCTTTCTTT
CASRPGQLNTEAFF
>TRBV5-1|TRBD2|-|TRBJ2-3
TGCGCCAGCAGCCCCGGGACTAGCGGGAGGGCTACGACAGATACGCAGTATTTT
CASSPGTSGRATTDTQYF
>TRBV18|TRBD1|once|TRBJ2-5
TGTGCCAGCTCACCACCGGGACAGGGTGGGGAGACCCAGTACTTC
CASSPPGQGGETQYF
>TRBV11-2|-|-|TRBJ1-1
TGTGCCAGCAGCTTAGGGCCACGCACGGCATCAGAGAACACTGAAGCTTTCTTT
CASSLGPRTASENTEAFF
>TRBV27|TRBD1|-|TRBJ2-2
TGTGCCAGCAGAAACAGGGGGAACACCGGGGAGCTGTTTTTT
CASRNRGNTGELFF
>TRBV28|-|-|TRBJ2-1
TGTGCCAGCAGCCTGCTGGATGAGCAGTTCTTC
CASSLLDEQFF